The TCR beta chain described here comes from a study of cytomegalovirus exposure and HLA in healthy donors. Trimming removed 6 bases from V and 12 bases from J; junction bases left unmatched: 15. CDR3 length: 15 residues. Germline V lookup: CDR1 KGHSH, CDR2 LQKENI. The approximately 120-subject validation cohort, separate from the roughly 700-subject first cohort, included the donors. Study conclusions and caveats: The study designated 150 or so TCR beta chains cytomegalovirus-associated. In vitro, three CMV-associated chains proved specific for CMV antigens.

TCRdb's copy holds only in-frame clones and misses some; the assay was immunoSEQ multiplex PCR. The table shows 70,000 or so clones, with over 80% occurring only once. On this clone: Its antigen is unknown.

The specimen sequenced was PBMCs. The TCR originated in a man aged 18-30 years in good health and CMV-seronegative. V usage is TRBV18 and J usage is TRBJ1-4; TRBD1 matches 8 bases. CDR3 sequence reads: CASSRDRPTLTELFF. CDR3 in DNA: TGTGCCAGCTCGCGGGACAGGCCCACCCTGACGGAACTGTTTTTT.